The 11 T cell receptor beta chains listed next were all sequenced from one sample in a study of metastatic and nonmetastatic thyroid tumors. Nobody among the patients had been given any treatment before thyroid surgery. MiXCR was used by TCRdb to re-call the PCR reads. This table has tens of thousands of clones, about 32% appearing once. The source material was tumor tissue. Every receptor here comes from a female donor with papillary thyroid cancer or a benign thyroid nodule (not recorded which). Some clones in this sample may be carry-over from other donors' samples.

V gene TRBV20-1 combines with J gene TRBJ1-6, with 7 bases identical to TRBD1. The germline V gene has CDR1 DFQATT and CDR2 SNEGSKA (reference sequence). V trimming: 3 bases; J trimming: 10 bases; junction bases outside the gene matches: 12. This CDR3 comprises 15 residues. The CDR3 reads CSASRLGQRRSPLHF. The DNA of the CDR3 is TGCAGTGCTAGTCGTCTGGGACAGCGGCGATCACCCCTCCACTTT.

The chain carries TRBV5-1 and TRBJ1-2, with D unresolved. V gave up 0 bases and J gave up 5 bases, with 8 bases separating them. The CDR3 is 13 amino acids. Germline CDR1 is SGHRS and CDR2 is YFSETQ. CDR3 DNA: TGCGCCAGCAGCTTGGGTAAGGATTATGGCTACACCTTC. Translation gives CASSLGKDYGYTF.

The table lists this clone with a few counts. CDR3 sequence: CASRGGSNQPQHF. CDR3 nucleotide sequence: TGTGCCAGTAGAGGGGGAAGCAATCAGCCCCAGCATTTT. The chain uses TRBV19 and TRBJ1-5; D may be TRBD1 (6 bases). The CDR3 spans 13 residues. V lost 6 bases and J lost 1, with 7 bases in between. Germline assignment: CDR1 LNHDA and CDR2 SQIVND (reference sequence). The full variable domain, completed using reference TRBV19 and TRBJ1-5, is DGGITQSPKYLFRKEGQNVTLSCEQNLNHDAMYWYRQDPGQGLRLIYYSQIVNDFQKGDIAEGYSVSREKKESFPLTVTSAQKNPTAFYLCASRGGSNQPQHFGDGTRLSIL.

This clone was observed a handful of times. The J gene is TRBJ2-5, the V gene TRBV10-3, with D possibly being TRBD2 (6 bases). This CDR3 region has 16 residues. Germline loops: CDR1 ENHRY, CDR2 SYGVKD. Deletions cut 0 bases from V and 2 bases from J, with 13 bases between. CDR3 DNA: TGTGCCATCAGTGAGTCAGTGGGTAGCGGACAAGAGACCCAGTACTTC. Amino acids: CAISESVGSGQETQYF.

The chain uses TRBV20-1 and TRBJ1-2, with D possibly being TRBD1 (5 bases). Per the germline V gene, CDR1 is DFQATT and CDR2 is SNEGSKA (reference sequence). The CDR3 consists of 13 residues. V lost 1 base and J lost 2, with 8 bases in between. The CDR3 region has the DNA TGCAGTGCTAGAGCGACAGTAAACTATGGCTACACCTTC. This codes for CSARATVNYGYTF.

This clone appeared many times. This chain links TRBV18 with TRBJ1-1; D remains unclear. V was clipped by 2 bases and J by 2 bases, with 15 bases between them. This CDR3 is 16 amino acids long. CDR1 is KGHSH, CDR2 LQKENI, per germline. The CDR3 DNA reads as TGTGCCAGCTCACCAATCCAACCTGCAAGAAACACTGAAGCTTTCTTT. Residues: CASSPIQPARNTEAFF.

The rearrangement uses TRBV28 and TRBJ2-7; weak D call: TRBD2 (5 bases). V was shortened by 9 bases and J by 7 bases, with 19 bases between the two germline ends. Germline V gene data show CDR1 as MDHEN and CDR2 as SYDVKM. CDR3 length equals 13 residues. The CDR3 protein is CARTRPAPGEQYF. The CDR3 DNA follows: TGTGCCAGAACTCGGCCCGCCCCGGGGGAGCAGTACTTC.

The V call is TRBV11-2, the J call TRBJ2-7; TRBD2 aligns across 9 bases. Germline lookup yields CDR1 SGHAT and CDR2 FQNNGV. V lost 4 bases and J lost 9; bases outside the gene matches: 13. The CDR3 consists of 15 residues. CDR3 DNA sequence: TGTGCCAGCAGCTCTCCGGGACTAGCAAAGGGGGGGCAGTACTTC. Translating gives CASSSPGLAKGGQYF.

The rearrangement uses TRBV6-5 and TRBJ1-1; maybe TRBD1 (6 bases). The CDR3 covers 14 residues. Germline CDR1 reads MNHEY; CDR2 reads SVGAGI. Deletions cut 0 bases from V and 1 base from J, with 6 bases between. CDR3 DNA sequence: TGTGCCAGCAGTTACTCCAGGGGGAACACTGAAGCTTTCTTT. Translating gives CASSYSRGNTEAFF.

J is TRBJ1-1 and V is TRBV7-9, with D possibly being TRBD1 (5 bases). Germline values: CDR1 SEHNR, CDR2 FQNEAQ (reference sequence). CDR3 size: 13 residues. Trimming removed 6 bases at V and 10 bases at J, with 18 bases between. CDR3 residues: CASSREHGGTAFF. The CDR3 bases are TGTGCCAGCAGTAGAGAACACGGGGGAACAGCTTTCTTT.

This clone was seen ten or more times. The CDR3 reads CASSEWRTTDTQYF. DNA for the CDR3: TGTGCCAGCAGTGAGTGGCGAACCACAGATACGCAGTATTTT. The chain is built from TRBV2 and TRBJ2-3; D gene unclear. This CDR3 has 14 residues. V was clipped by 3 bases and J by 2 bases, with 9 bases between them. Germline lookup yields CDR1 SNHLY and CDR2 FYNNEI.